These 30 T cell receptor beta chains were all obtained from the same sample, sequenced in a study of T cell responses to AZD1222 COVID-19 vaccine (dated by TCRdb to 2020 to 2023). Library prep was done by the immunoSEQ multiplex PCR assay. The source is immuneACCESS, and TCRdb retained only in-frame sequences with V and J called. Part of the clones is not carried over; for the studies checked, unresolved V genes explain less than half of this, and the remainder is unexplained. Within this sample are around 110,000 clones, with about 90% of them counted one time only. The ten largest clones represent under 7% of the sample. The time point label corresponds to: baseline before first vaccination. The specimen comprised peripheral blood, sampled on day 0 of AZD1222 vaccination. Receptors originate from an adult in good health.

The chain uses TRBV5-1 and TRBJ2-2; 11 bases are shared with TRBD2. In germline, CDR1 is SGHRS, CDR2 YFSETQ. The CDR3 runs 18 residues. Germline trimming cut 6 bases from V and 0 bases from J; bases unmatched to any gene: 10. DNA for the CDR3: TGCGCCAGCAAGACCCCCGGGACTAGCGGTACGAACACCGGGGAGCTGTTTTTT. It specifies CASKTPGTSGTNTGELFF.

The chain uses TRBV28 and TRBJ2-4; no definite D call. The CDR3 contains 12 residues. CDR1 is MDHEN and CDR2 is SYDVKM in the germline V gene. V lost 4 bases and J lost 7, with 8 bases in between. The CDR3 DNA is TGTGCCAGCAGTTCCACATCGAACATTCAGTACTTC. Translated, it gives CASSSTSNIQYF.

The V and J genes are TRBV29-1 and TRBJ1-2; TRBD1 matches at 9 bases. Germline CDR1 and CDR2: SQVTM and ANQGSEA. This CDR3 spans 14 amino acids. J gave up 1 base and V 6 bases, and 6 bases lay outside the gene matches. In DNA, the CDR3 is TGCAGCGTGAACCCGGGACAGGGTAACTATGGCTACACCTTC. Its translation: CSVNPGQGNYGYTF.

V usage is TRBV7-6 and J usage is TRBJ1-5; TRBD1 aligns across 7 bases. The germline CDR1 and CDR2 sequences are SGHVS and FNYEAQ. V trimming: 1 base; J trimming: 1 base; junction bases outside the gene matches: 4. The CDR3 runs 16 residues. The CDR3 region is CASSLGQGKSNQPQHF. CDR3 DNA: TGTGCCAGCAGCTTAGGACAGGGAAAAAGCAATCAGCCCCAGCATTTT.

The chain joins TRBV5-5 to TRBJ1-5; possible D gene TRBD1, 5 bases. In germline, CDR1 is SGHKS, CDR2 YYEKEE (reference sequence). With 2 bases removed from V and 1 base from J, the gap between germline ends came to 7 bases. This CDR3 has 14 residues. This CDR3 is CASSFGHSNQPQHF. The CDR3 region has the DNA TGTGCCAGCAGCTTCGGACACAGCAATCAGCCCCAGCATTTT.

The chain is built from TRBV19 and TRBJ2-3; D ambiguous. The germline V gene has CDR1 LNHDA and CDR2 SQIVND (reference sequence). The CDR3 covers 16 residues. Trimming cost V 4 bases and J 2 bases, with 16 bases left between them. CDR3 sequence (DNA): TGTGCCAGTAGTACACGAAGAGTGACGCTCACAGATACGCAGTATTTT. Translating it yields CASSTRRVTLTDTQYF.

This clone was found once. The V gene is TRBV5-6, the J gene TRBJ2-7; D not certain. CDR1 is SGHDT and CDR2 is YYEEEE in the germline V gene. Trimming stripped 3 bases from V and 3 bases from J, with 7 bases between. The CDR3 runs to 12 residues. The CDR3: CASSSKVYEQYF. In DNA, the CDR3 is TGTGCCAGCAGCTCCAAGGTCTACGAGCAGTACTTC. Full variable domain (missing parts from reference TRBV5-6 and TRBJ2-7): DAGVTQSPTHLIKTRGQQVTLRCSPKSGHDTVSWYQQALGQGPQFIFQYYEEEERQRGNFPDRFSGHQFPNYSSELNVNALLLGDSALYLCASSSKVYEQYFGPGTRLTVT.

The J gene is TRBJ2-2, the V gene TRBV18; 9 nucleotides line up with TRBD2. The CDR3 is 15 residues long. V lost 5 bases to trimming and J lost 3 bases; unmatched junction nucleotides: 4. In germline, CDR1 is KGHSH, CDR2 LQKENI. The DNA of the CDR3 is TGTGCCAGCTCAGTGGTAGCGGGAGACACCGGGGAGCTGTTTTTT. It translates to CASSVVAGDTGELFF.

The chain links TRBV30 to TRBJ1-3, with D perhaps matching TRBD1 (5 bases). The V end was cut by 3 bases, the J end by 0 bases, with 12 bases between. Per germline, CDR1 GTSNPN and CDR2 SVGIG (reference sequence). The CDR3 totals 15 residues. CDR3 DNA: TGTGCCTGGAGCCTAGACAGTCGCTCTGGAAACACCATATATTTT. Protein sequence: CAWSLDSRSGNTIYF.

This sequence joins TRBV4-1 and TRBJ2-1; 11 positions match TRBD2. CDR3 size: 15 residues. The germline V gene has CDR1 MGHRA and CDR2 YSYEKL. With 4 bases clipped from V and 6 bases from J, the junction kept 5 bases outside the gene matches. The CDR3 reads CASSPGTSGPNEQFF. CDR3 bases: TGCGCCAGCAGCCCCGGGACTAGCGGACCCAATGAGCAGTTCTTC.

This chain links TRBV6-5 with TRBJ1-2; tentatively, D is TRBD1 (5 bases). Germline V gives CDR1 MNHEY, CDR2 SVGAGI. This CDR3 is 13 amino acids long. V was pared by 6 bases and J by 0 bases, with 8 bases between. In DNA form, the CDR3 reads TGTGCCAGCAGCTTCAGGGCTAACTATGGCTACACCTTC. Translated, it gives CASSFRANYGYTF.

CDR3 DNA sequence: TGTGCCACCAGTGATTCTCGGTGGGGCACTGAAGCTTTCTTT. The encoded protein is CATSDSRWGTEAFF. V gene TRBV24-1 combines with J gene TRBJ1-1; D not certain. Trimming took 2 bases from V and 4 from J, leaving 10 bases between them. CDR1 is KGHDR and CDR2 is SFDVKD in the germline V gene. The CDR3 is 14 amino acids.

The CDR3 DNA is TGTGCCAGCAGTACTAGGGGCTCTGGAAACACCATATATTTT. It codes for CASSTRGSGNTIYF. The gene calls are TRBV7-2 and TRBJ1-3; TRBD1 might be the D (5 bases). V lost 6 bases and J 0 bases, leaving 9 bases between the germline ends. Germline V gene lookup returns CDR1 SGHTA and CDR2 FQGNSA. This CDR3 region has 14 residues.

The chain couples TRBV19 to TRBJ2-7; D is ambiguous. Germline lookup yields CDR1 LNHDA and CDR2 SQIVND (reference sequence). The CDR3 runs 15 residues. V lost 3 bases to trimming and J lost 3 bases, with 15 bases between them. CDR3 loop: CASSITSGVYYEQYF. The CDR3 DNA follows: TGTGCCAGTAGTATTACCTCCGGCGTCTACTACGAGCAGTACTTC.

This sequence joins TRBV2 and TRBJ1-5; 7 bases line up with TRBD1. Germline V gives CDR1 SNHLY, CDR2 FYNNEI. V lost 3 bases and J lost 1; bases outside the gene matches: 6. This CDR3 has 16 residues. Written as DNA, the CDR3 is TGTGCCAGCAGTGATCAGGGGGAAAGGAGCAATCAGCCCCAGCATTTT. Protein: CASSDQGERSNQPQHF.

The rearrangement links TRBV7-2 to TRBJ1-1; D possibly corresponds to TRBD1 (5 bases). The CDR3 loop spans 15 amino acids. Trimming removed 5 bases at V and 0 bases at J, with 13 bases between. Germline values: CDR1 SGHTA, CDR2 FQGNSA. CDR3 sequence (DNA): TGTGCCAGCAGCACAATAGGGGTTATGAACACTGAAGCTTTCTTT. This encodes CASSTIGVMNTEAFF.

The genes are TRBV7-3 and TRBJ2-7; TRBD1 is a possible D gene (6 bases). The V end was cut by 5 bases, the J end by 6 bases, with 14 bases between. The CDR3 extends over 13 amino acids. Germline CDR1 reads SGHTA; CDR2 reads FQGTGA. CDR3 sequence (DNA): TGTGCCAGCAGCGCAATTACAGGGTTCGAGCAGTACTTC. Amino acids: CASSAITGFEQYF.

The gene calls are TRBV5-1 and TRBJ2-7, with 10 bases fitting TRBD1. From germline, CDR1 is SGHRS and CDR2 YFSETQ. CDR3 length: 14 amino acids. The ends lost 5 bases at V and 6 bases at J; junction bases unmatched: 8. CDR3 residues: CASSVGTGDVEQYF. The DNA of the CDR3 is TGCGCCAGCAGTGTCGGGACAGGGGACGTCGAGCAGTACTTC.

The rearrangement links TRBV27 to TRBJ1-4; D is undetermined. Germline V CDR1 and CDR2: MNHEY, SMNVEV (reference sequence). This CDR3 region has 17 residues. Between the trimmed V and J ends, which lost 3 bases and 8 bases, there was a span of 22 bases. The DNA of the CDR3 is TGTGCCAGCAGTTTTTCTGCCCGGGCCGGAACAAACGAAAAACTGTTTTTT. Its translation: CASSFSARAGTNEKLFF.

This chain connects TRBV19 to TRBJ1-5; D ambiguous. The germline V gene has CDR1 LNHDA and CDR2 SQIVND (reference sequence). The CDR3 consists of 14 residues. With 7 bases removed from V and 2 bases from J, the gap between germline ends came to 12 bases. CDR3 region: CASTTHQGNQPQHF. CDR3 DNA sequence: TGTGCCAGTACCACCCACCAGGGCAATCAGCCCCAGCATTTT.

This clone was counted between two and nine times. This chain connects TRBV14 to TRBJ1-1; 8 bases line up with TRBD1. With V trimmed by 3 bases and J by 1 base, 13 bases remained unmatched. The CDR3 sequence is 18 residues long. Germline-derived CDR1 and CDR2 are SGHDN and FVKESK. The CDR3 reads CASSQWGGQDKKNTEAFF. CDR3 nucleotides: TGTGCCAGCAGCCAGTGGGGGGGACAGGACAAGAAGAACACTGAAGCTTTCTTT.

The V gene is TRBV25-1, the J gene TRBJ1-1; TRBD1 matches at 7 bases. This CDR3 comprises 17 residues. Germline V gene data show CDR1 as MGHDK and CDR2 as SYGVNS. V shed 6 bases, J shed 4 bases, and the junction held 17 bases outside the gene matches. The chain's CDR3 is CASSSLRGGGRGTEAFF. CDR3 nucleotide sequence: TGTGCCAGCAGCTCACTAAGGGGAGGGGGCAGGGGCACTGAAGCTTTCTTT. The variable domain in full, completed from reference TRBV25-1 and TRBJ1-1, reads EADIYQTPRYLVIGTGKKITLECSQTMGHDKMYWYQQDPGMELHLIHYSYGVNSTEKGDLSSESTVSRIRTEHFPLTLESARPSHTSQYLCASSSLRGGGRGTEAFFGQGTRLTVV.

The gene calls are TRBV5-1 and TRBJ1-1; 8 positions agree with TRBD1. Germline V lookup: CDR1 SGHRS, CDR2 YFSETQ. The V segment lost 0 bases and the J segment 8 bases; nucleotides outside the gene matches: 0. The CDR3 runs 12 residues. CDR3 sequence reads: CASSLGDREAFF. CDR3 sequence (DNA): TGCGCCAGCAGCTTGGGGGACAGGGAAGCTTTCTTT. Variable domain in full (rest from reference TRBV5-1 and TRBJ1-1): KAGVTQTPRYLIKTRGQQVTLSCSPISGHRSVSWYQQTPGQGLQFLFEYFSETQRNKGNFPGRFSGRQFSNSRSEMNVSTLELGDSALYLCASSLGDREAFFGQGTRLTVV.

This chain joins TRBV18 and TRBJ2-7, with TRBD2 as a possible D gene (6 bases). This CDR3 spans 12 amino acids. Trimming shortened V by 3 bases and J by 3 bases, and 6 bases separated the two germline ends. Germline V gene lookup returns CDR1 KGHSH and CDR2 LQKENI. CDR3 nucleotides: TGTGCCAGCTCACCGGGGGGCTACGAGCAGTACTTC. This codes for CASSPGGYEQYF.

This clone has more than one count but fewer than ten. The chain uses TRBV6-1 and TRBJ2-1, with 7 bases fitting TRBD2. Germline trimming cut 3 bases from V and 6 bases from J; bases unmatched to any gene: 8. CDR1 and CDR2 (germline): MNHNS, SASEGT. This CDR3 has 15 amino acids. The CDR3 here is CASSEGLAETNEQFF. The DNA of the CDR3 is TGTGCCAGCAGTGAGGGTCTAGCGGAGACCAATGAGCAGTTCTTC.

The rearrangement links TRBV9 to TRBJ1-2; a possible D gene is TRBD1 (5 bases). The CDR3 consists of 15 residues. The V end was cut by 6 bases, the J end by 2 bases, with 17 bases between. The germline gives CDR1 SGDLS, CDR2 YYNGEE. Here the CDR3 DNA reads TGTGCCAGCAACTCGCGGGGGGAATCAAACTATGGCTACACCTTC. Translation gives CASNSRGESNYGYTF. The whole variable domain, filled in from reference TRBV9 and TRBJ1-2, reads DSGVTQTPKHLITATGQRVTLRCSPRSGDLSVYWYQQSLDQGLQFLIQYYNGEERAKGNILERFSAQQFPDLHSELNLSSLELGDSALYFCASNSRGESNYGYTFGSGTRLTVV.

The chain employs TRBV6-5 and TRBJ2-3; 11 bases map to TRBD2. CDR3 length equals 15 residues. V shed 2 bases, J shed 3 bases, and the junction held 1 base outside the gene matches. Germline CDR1 and CDR2: MNHEY and SVGAGI. The CDR3 is CASSYRLAGTDTQYF. The CDR3, as DNA: TGTGCCAGCAGTTACCGACTAGCGGGAACAGATACGCAGTATTTT.

The rearrangement joins TRBV4-3 to TRBJ1-1; D gene ambiguous. Germline V gene data show CDR1 as LGHNA and CDR2 as YSLEER. The CDR3 is 13 amino acids. V was cut by 2 bases and J by 1 base, with 5 bases left in between. Here the CDR3 DNA reads TGCGCCAGCAGCCAACAGGCGAACACTGAAGCTTTCTTT. This codes for CASSQQANTEAFF.

CDR3: CATKGGRNTEAFF. DNA of the CDR3: TGTGCCACCAAGGGAGGGCGGAACACTGAAGCTTTCTTT. The V call is TRBV6-5, the J call TRBJ1-1, with D hard to call. Germline CDR1 MNHEY, CDR2 SVGAGI. With 10 bases removed from V and 1 base from J, the gap between germline ends came to 13 bases. The CDR3 is 13 amino acids.

V and J are TRBV5-4 and TRBJ2-7; D is uncertain. This CDR3 region has 14 residues. V was cut by 1 base and J by 5 bases, with 13 bases left in between. The germline V gene encodes CDR1 SGHNT and CDR2 YYREEE (reference sequence). CDR3 in amino acids: CASSLPNSINEQYF. In DNA form, the CDR3 reads TGTGCCAGCAGCTTGCCCAACAGCATCAACGAGCAGTACTTC.